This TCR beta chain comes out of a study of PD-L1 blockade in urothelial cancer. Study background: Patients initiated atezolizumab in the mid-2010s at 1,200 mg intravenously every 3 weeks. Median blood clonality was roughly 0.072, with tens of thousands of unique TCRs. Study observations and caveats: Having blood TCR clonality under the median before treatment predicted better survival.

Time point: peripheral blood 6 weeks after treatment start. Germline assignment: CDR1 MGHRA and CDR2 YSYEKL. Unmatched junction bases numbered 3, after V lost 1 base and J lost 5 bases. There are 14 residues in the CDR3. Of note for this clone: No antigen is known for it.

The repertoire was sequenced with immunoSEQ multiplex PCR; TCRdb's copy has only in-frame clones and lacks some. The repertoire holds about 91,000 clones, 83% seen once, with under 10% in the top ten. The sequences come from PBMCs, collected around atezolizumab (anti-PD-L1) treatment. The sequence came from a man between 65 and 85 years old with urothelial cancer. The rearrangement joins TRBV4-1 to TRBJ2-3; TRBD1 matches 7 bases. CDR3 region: CASSQGRGKDTQYF. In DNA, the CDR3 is TGCGCCAGCAGCCAAGGCAGGGGGAAAGATACGCAGTATTTT.